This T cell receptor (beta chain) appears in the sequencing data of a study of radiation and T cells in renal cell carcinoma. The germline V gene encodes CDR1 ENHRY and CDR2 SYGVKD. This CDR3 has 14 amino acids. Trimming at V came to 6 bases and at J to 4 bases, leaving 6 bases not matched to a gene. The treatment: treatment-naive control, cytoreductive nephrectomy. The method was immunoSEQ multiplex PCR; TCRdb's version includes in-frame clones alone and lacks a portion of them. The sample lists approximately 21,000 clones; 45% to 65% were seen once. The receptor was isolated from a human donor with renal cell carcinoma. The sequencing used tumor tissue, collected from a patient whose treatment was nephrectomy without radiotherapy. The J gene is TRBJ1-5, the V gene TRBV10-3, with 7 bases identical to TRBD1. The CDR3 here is CAIRRTGDNQPQHF. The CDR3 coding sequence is TGTGCCATCAGGCGGACAGGTGATAATCAGCCCCAGCATTTT.